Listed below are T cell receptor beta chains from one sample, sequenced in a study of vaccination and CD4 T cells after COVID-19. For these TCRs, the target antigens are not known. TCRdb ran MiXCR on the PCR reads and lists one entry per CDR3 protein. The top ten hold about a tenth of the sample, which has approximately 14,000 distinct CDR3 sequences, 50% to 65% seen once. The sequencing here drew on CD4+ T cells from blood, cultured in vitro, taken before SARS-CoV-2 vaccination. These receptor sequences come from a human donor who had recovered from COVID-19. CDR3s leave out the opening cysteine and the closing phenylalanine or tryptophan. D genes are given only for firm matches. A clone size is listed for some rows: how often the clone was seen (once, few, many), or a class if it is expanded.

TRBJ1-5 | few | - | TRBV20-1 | SAREGGREDQPQH
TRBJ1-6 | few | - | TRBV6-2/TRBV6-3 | ASSYPRYGSPLH
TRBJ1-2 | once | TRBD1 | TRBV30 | AWSRQGIEGGYT
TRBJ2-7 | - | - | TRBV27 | ASSYFYEQY
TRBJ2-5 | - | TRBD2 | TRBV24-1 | ATSDRTSGSQETQY
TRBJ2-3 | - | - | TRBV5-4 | ASSLDRIDTQY
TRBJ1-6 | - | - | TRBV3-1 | ASSEALGSPLH
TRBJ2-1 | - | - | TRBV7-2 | ASSLASSYNEQF
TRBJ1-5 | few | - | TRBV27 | ASSFLPGLGQPQH
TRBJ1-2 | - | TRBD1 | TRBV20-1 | SGFRQGNGYT
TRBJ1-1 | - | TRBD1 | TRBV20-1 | SAHRQGARTEAF
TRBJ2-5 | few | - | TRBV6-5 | ASSYSLNLGETQY
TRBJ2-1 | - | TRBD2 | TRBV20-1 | SAKLSGRTYNEQF
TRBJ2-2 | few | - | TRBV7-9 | ASSPRGGELF
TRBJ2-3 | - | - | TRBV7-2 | ASSLVAASTDTQY
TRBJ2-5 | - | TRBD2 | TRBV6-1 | ASTRTSGIGGGETQY
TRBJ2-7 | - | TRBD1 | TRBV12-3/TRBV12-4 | ASSFADRVNDEQY
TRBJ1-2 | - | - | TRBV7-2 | ASSLRGRSHGYT
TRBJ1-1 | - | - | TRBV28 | ASSPLGEASTEAF
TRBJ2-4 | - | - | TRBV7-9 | ASSLDTGLNIQY
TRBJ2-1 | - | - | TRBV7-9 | ASSLALGDTYNEQF
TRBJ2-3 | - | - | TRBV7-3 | ASSRWPRDTQY